The clone carrying this TCR beta chain came up once. The target antigen is unknown. The CDR3 spans 14 residues. V trimming: 9 bases; J trimming: 1 base; junction bases outside the gene matches: 5. Per germline, CDR1 SGDLS and CDR2 YYNGEE. This entry belongs to a study of cytomegalovirus exposure and HLA in healthy donors. This PCR relied on a set of 60 Vbeta primers and 13 Jbeta primers. The assay was immunoSEQ multiplex PCR, and TCRdb's table has in-frame clones only and misses some. Counted here are approximately 170,000 clones, 65% to 85% occurring once; the ten biggest clones make up 2% to 2.5%. Study-level results: HLA allele associations emerged for roughly 16,000 TCR beta sequences in a later analysis, at 0.05 false discovery rate. The study labeled 180 or so TCR beta chains cytomegalovirus-associated.

Although they were nominally healthy when sampled, donors likely had unrecorded immune exposures. Sequencing used PBMCs. The genes are TRBV9 and TRBJ2-5; 11 bases map to TRBD2. This receptor was obtained from a male donor in good health and CMV-seronegative. The CDR3 DNA is TGTGCCATTCGGGGACTAGCGGTCCAAGAGACCCAGTACTTC. Protein: CAIRGLAVQETQYF.